The sequence of this T cell receptor (beta chain) was determined in a study of T cell responses to AZD1222 COVID-19 vaccine. Notes on the study in general: Unmutated variant regions are reportedly targeted by nearly half of spike-specific TCRs. Distributed over spike, vaccine-associated CD4 TCRs predominated at 160-218 and 743-854.

On this clone itself: The antigen remains undetermined.

Pooled together were second doses at about 4 or about 12 weeks. Some clones are missing from TCRdb's copy, which holds only in-frame ones; the method was immunoSEQ multiplex PCR. The table records about 59,000 clones, roughly 89% of them present only once. CDR1 is SGDLS, CDR2 YYNGEE, per germline. This CDR3 is 15 amino acids long. Trimming took 3 bases from V and 3 from J; bases not matched to a gene: 6. This TCR was recovered from an adult who received the AZD1222 COVID-19 vaccine. The material was peripheral blood, obtained 28 days after the second AZD1222 dose. This chain links TRBV9 with TRBJ2-3; TRBD2 matches at 8 bases. CDR3 nucleotide sequence: TGTGCCAGCAGCGAAGCGGGAGTATGGACAGATACGCAGTATTTT. Protein product: CASSEAGVWTDTQYF.